These 30 T cell receptor beta chains originate from one sample sequenced in a study of blood T cells in healthy people across ages. Next came a second PCR, run for about 7 to 12 cycles, which used a sample-barcoded 5' primer along with a J-beta primer mix. TCRdb independently ran MiXCR on the 5' RACE reads; one entry per CDR3 protein. Of 850,000 to 1,100,000 distinct CDR3 sequences listed, around two fifths were seen once; the top ten hold around 13%. Sequencing was performed on blood. Receptors originate from a man younger than 35 in good health.

CDR3 residues: CASSTPLGQGYEQYF. The CDR3 bases are TGTGCCAGCAGTACACCCTTAGGACAGGGCTACGAGCAGTACTTC. The chain carries TRBV27 and TRBJ2-7; 8 bases fit TRBD1. CDR1 is MNHEY, CDR2 SMNVEV, per germline (reference sequence). This CDR3 contains 15 residues. V shed 5 bases, J shed 3 bases, and the junction held 9 bases outside the gene matches.

The genes are TRBV27 and TRBJ1-2; D possibly corresponds to TRBD1 (6 bases). Per the germline V gene, CDR1 is MNHEY and CDR2 is SMNVEV (reference sequence). The CDR3 totals 13 residues. V lost 5 bases and J lost 5, with 12 bases in between. The CDR3 spells CASSGGIGYGYTF. The CDR3, as DNA: TGTGCCAGCAGTGGGGGCATCGGGTATGGCTACACCTTC.

The gene calls are TRBV28 and TRBJ1-2; 11 nucleotides align to TRBD1. The germline gives CDR1 MDHEN, CDR2 SYDVKM. V gave up 7 bases and J gave up 6 bases; unmatched junction bases: 4. The CDR3 contains 13 residues. The CDR3: CASNGQGADGYTF. As DNA, the CDR3 is TGTGCCAGCAATGGACAGGGGGCGGATGGCTACACCTTC.

This clonotype was counted between two and nine times. V is TRBV12-3 or TRBV12-4 and J is TRBJ2-5; D is unclear. The CDR3 is 15 residues long. Trimming pared 7 bases from V and 2 bases from J, leaving 17 bases between. The CDR3 reads CASNPGGPPQETQYF. The CDR3 DNA is TGTGCCAGCAACCCAGGTGGGCCACCACAAGAGACCCAGTACTTC.

This chain's CDR3 is CASSPGTAVGYTF. The CDR3 DNA follows: TGTGCCAGCAGCCCCGGGACGGCGGTTGGCTACACCTTC. V usage is TRBV12-3 or TRBV12-4 and J usage is TRBJ1-2, with TRBD1 as a possible D gene (5 bases). Trimming cost V 6 bases and J 7 bases, with 15 bases left between them. This CDR3 region has 13 residues.

V usage is TRBV12-3 or TRBV12-4 and J usage is TRBJ2-7; 12 bases fit TRBD2. The CDR3 is 17 residues long. V shed 3 bases, J shed 8 bases, and the junction held 14 bases outside the gene matches. CDR3 sequence (DNA): TGTGCCAGCAGTTTCGGGGCTAGCGGGGGGGCGAATTCGAAGCAGTACTTC. The encoded protein is CASSFGASGGANSKQYF.

This clonotype was recorded a few times. The chain couples TRBV12-3 or TRBV12-4 to TRBJ2-2; D is ambiguous. The CDR3 totals 17 residues. V lost 6 bases to trimming and J lost 0 bases, with 17 bases between them. CDR3 region: CASSPLLGKANTGELFF. The CDR3 DNA reads as TGTGCCAGCAGCCCCCTCTTAGGGAAAGCGAACACCGGGGAGCTGTTTTTT.

This clonotype was recorded a few times. The V gene is TRBV12-3 or TRBV12-4, the J gene TRBJ2-3; TRBD1 agrees at 9 bases. J lost 3 bases, V lost 6 bases, and 7 bases had no gene match. This CDR3 has 15 amino acids. The CDR3 loop is CASRQTGTGTDTQYF. CDR3 DNA: TGTGCCAGCAGACAAACCGGGACAGGGACAGATACGCAGTATTTT.

This clonotype occurred a few times. This chain connects TRBV29-1 to TRBJ2-7; the D gene could be TRBD1 or TRBD2 (5 bases each). The germline V gene has CDR1 SQVTM and CDR2 ANQGSEA. CDR3 size: 13 residues. Between the trimmed V and J ends, which lost 3 bases and 7 bases, there was a span of 16 bases. CDR3 DNA: TGCAGCGTTGACGGGACCCAAACGGGAGAGCAGTACTTC. Its protein product is CSVDGTQTGEQYF.

Here the CDR3 reads CASSAGAEDTEAFF. The CDR3 DNA is TGTGCCAGCAGTGCAGGGGCCGAGGACACTGAAGCTTTCTTT. The J gene is TRBJ1-1, the V gene TRBV6-5; the D gene is possibly TRBD1 (6 bases). The CDR3 contains 14 residues. The V end was cut by 5 bases, the J end by 3 bases, with 13 bases between. CDR1 MNHEY and CDR2 SVGAGI come from the germline V gene.

In its sample, this clonotype was seen many times. The chain carries TRBV7-3 and TRBJ1-2, with D maybe TRBD1 (6 bases). Germline-derived CDR1 and CDR2 are SGHTA and FQGTGA. The CDR3 consists of 15 residues. V lost 0 bases and J 3 bases, leaving 11 bases between the germline ends. The CDR3 loop reads CASSLTTGTYYGYTF. CDR3 nucleotides: TGTGCCAGCAGCTTAACCACGGGGACATACTATGGCTACACCTTC.

The chain carries TRBV5-1 and TRBJ2-5, with D tentatively TRBD2 (6 bases). Deletions cut 1 base from V and 5 bases from J, with 12 bases between. The germline CDR1 and CDR2 sequences are SGHRS and YFSETQ. The CDR3 loop spans 14 amino acids. The CDR3: CASSLWGTVETQYF. As DNA, the CDR3 is TGCGCCAGCAGCTTGTGGGGGACTGTTGAGACCCAGTACTTC. Looking up the rest from reference TRBV5-1 and TRBJ2-5 gives the full variable domain: KAGVTQTPRYLIKTRGQQVTLSCSPISGHRSVSWYQQTPGQGLQFLFEYFSETQRNKGNFPGRFSGRQFSNSRSEMNVSTLELGDSALYLCASSLWGTVETQYFGPGTRLLVL.

In its sample, this clonotype was seen a few times. The chain joins TRBV25-1 to TRBJ2-1; D is possibly TRBD2 (6 bases). Germline CDR1 MGHDK, CDR2 SYGVNS. Trimming removed 6 bases at V and 5 bases at J, with 17 bases between. This CDR3 region has 15 residues. CDR3: CASRPRGDPNNEQFF. The DNA for the CDR3 is TGTGCCAGCAGACCACGCGGGGACCCTAACAATGAGCAGTTCTTC.

A note on this clonotype: At one end, the junction sequence differs from germline, possibly due to a read error. The chain employs TRBV10-3 and TRBJ1-2; no firm D call. Germline CDR1 and CDR2: ENHRY and SYGVKD. This CDR3 contains 12 residues. This CDR3 is CAISDGNYGCTF. CDR3 nucleotides: TGTGCCATCAGTGACGGAAACTATGGCTGCACCTTC.

The V gene is TRBV10-3, the J gene TRBJ2-3; D may match TRBD1 or TRBD2 (5 bases each). V lost 7 bases and J lost 3, with 14 bases in between. The CDR3 consists of 14 residues. Germline values: CDR1 ENHRY, CDR2 SYGVKD. The CDR3 DNA reads as TGTGCCATCACCCCCCGGGACGGAACAGATACGCAGTATTTT. It translates to CAITPRDGTDTQYF.

This sequence joins TRBV25-1 and TRBJ2-1; unclear D gene. The V end was cut by 2 bases, the J end by 7 bases, with 9 bases between. The CDR3 loop spans 13 amino acids. Per germline, CDR1 MGHDK and CDR2 SYGVNS. CDR3 residues: CASSEPGLNEQFF. CDR3 bases: TGTGCCAGCAGTGAACCGGGCCTAAATGAGCAGTTCTTC.

This clonotype was found many times. V usage is TRBV5-1 and J usage is TRBJ2-3, with 11 bases identical to TRBD2. CDR3 length: 17 residues. J gave up 2 bases and V 1 base, and 6 bases lay outside the gene matches. CDR1 is SGHRS, CDR2 YFSETQ, per germline. The chain's CDR3 is CASSLRTSGLNTDTQYF. CDR3 bases: TGCGCCAGCAGCTTGAGGACTAGCGGGCTAAACACAGATACGCAGTATTTT.

This clonotype was seen repeatedly, ten times or more. The chain carries TRBV20-1 and TRBJ2-3; D possibly corresponds to TRBD2 (5 bases). The germline V gene has CDR1 DFQATT and CDR2 SNEGSKA (reference sequence). Trimming left V 2 bases short and J 2 bases short, with 8 bases between. CDR3 length: 13 residues. The CDR3 sequence: CSARKAATDTQYF. Here the CDR3 DNA reads TGCAGTGCTAGAAAAGCGGCCACAGATACGCAGTATTTT.

There are a few counts of this clonotype. The chain is built from TRBV20-1 and TRBJ2-7; tentative D call: TRBD1 (5 bases). The CDR3 contains 14 residues. From germline, CDR1 is DFQATT and CDR2 SNEGSKA (reference sequence). With 3 bases removed from V and 6 bases from J, the gap between germline ends came to 18 bases. The CDR3: CSASKWGNPGEQYF. The CDR3 bases are TGCAGTGCTAGTAAGTGGGGCAATCCAGGCGAGCAGTACTTC.

CDR3 in DNA: TGTGCCAGTAGTACGACAGAGAACACCGGGGAGCTGTTTTTT. Its protein is CASSTTENTGELFF. J is TRBJ2-2 and V is TRBV19; the D gene is possibly TRBD1 (5 bases). The V end lost 4 bases, the J end lost 1 base, and 7 bases lay between the germline ends. Per the germline V gene, CDR1 is LNHDA and CDR2 is SQIVND (reference sequence). The CDR3 contains 14 residues.

The gene calls are TRBV12-3 or TRBV12-4 and TRBJ1-3; tentatively, D is TRBD1 (5 bases). This CDR3 is built from 16 residues. The ends were cut back, 3 bases at V and 0 bases at J, with 12 bases in the middle. DNA for the CDR3: TGTGCCAGCAGTTTGGGACTTATGGGCTCTGGAAACACCATATATTTT. Its translation is CASSLGLMGSGNTIYF.

Comment on this clonotype: A single base separates this from a much larger clone, so it may be a read error. The CDR3 bases are TGTACCAGCAGCCAAGTTGTAGCGAGCTCCTACAATGAGCAGTTCTTC. Its protein is CTSSQVVASSYNEQFF. The chain uses TRBV4-2 and TRBJ2-1; possible D gene TRBD2, 5 bases. The germline V gene has CDR1 LGHNA and CDR2 YNFKEQ. The CDR3 is made up of 16 amino acids.

This sequence joins TRBV4-3 and TRBJ1-1; a weak D match, TRBD1 (6 bases). The germline V and J ends were trimmed by 4 bases and 5 bases, with 11 bases remaining between them. The CDR3 is made up of 13 amino acids. The germline gives CDR1 LGHNA, CDR2 YSLEER. DNA of the CDR3: TGCGCCAGCAGCCCTAAAGGGGGAACTGAAGCTTTCTTT. This translates into CASSPKGGTEAFF.

This clonotype was counted a few times. The V and J genes are TRBV6-1 and TRBJ1-2; 10 nucleotides line up with TRBD1. Germline CDR1 is MNHNS and CDR2 is SASEGT. V gave up 6 bases and J gave up 3 bases; unmatched junction bases: 4. The CDR3 extends over 14 amino acids. CDR3 nucleotides: TGTGCCAGCAGCCGGACAGGGGGAGACTATGGCTACACCTTC. It translates to CASSRTGGDYGYTF.

This clonotype came up once. CDR3 bases: TGTGCCAGCAGTCCTCATTTGGACAGGGGTGCCGACGAGCAGTACTTC. Its translation: CASSPHLDRGADEQYF. The chain has TRBV6-2 or TRBV6-3 and TRBJ2-7, with 9 bases that match TRBD1. With 5 bases clipped from V and 5 bases from J, the junction kept 13 bases outside the gene matches. Germline CDR1 and CDR2: MNHEY and SVGEGT. The CDR3 consists of 16 residues.

A few counts support this clonotype. The chain carries TRBV20-1 and TRBJ1-1; D gene uncertain. The CDR3 is 12 residues long. Germline CDR1 and CDR2: DFQATT and SNEGSKA (reference sequence). The V and J ends lost 6 bases and 0 bases respectively, with 8 bases between them. The CDR3 sequence: CSAQPVNTEAFF. DNA for the CDR3: TGCAGTGCCCAACCGGTGAACACTGAAGCTTTCTTT.

The genes are TRBV2 and TRBJ1-2; 7 bases map to TRBD1. The germline V gene encodes CDR1 SNHLY and CDR2 FYNNEI. V shed 5 bases, J shed 6 bases, and the junction held 15 bases outside the gene matches. CDR3 length: 16 amino acids. The CDR3 nucleotides are TGTGCCAGCAGTAACCACGTCCCGGGACAGTCCCATGGCTACACCTTC. Its protein product is CASSNHVPGQSHGYTF. Complete variable domain (other parts from reference TRBV2 and TRBJ1-2): EPEVTQTPSHQVTQMGQEVILRCVPISNHLYFYWYRQILGQKVEFLVSFYNNEISEKSEIFDDQFSVERPDGSNFTLKIRSTKLEDSAMYFCASSNHVPGQSHGYTFGSGTRLTVV.

The chain has TRBV4-2 and TRBJ1-2; 7 bases match TRBD1. Per the germline V gene, CDR1 is LGHNA and CDR2 is YNFKEQ. After removal of 8 bases from V and 5 bases from J, the junction contained 14 bases not matched to a gene. This CDR3 comprises 15 residues. The CDR3 loop is CASGQAPIRGYGYTF. In nucleotides, the CDR3 is TGTGCCAGCGGACAGGCCCCCATTCGAGGGTATGGCTACACCTTC.

This clonotype was recorded a few times. V is TRBV7-9 and J is TRBJ2-7; 7 bases map to TRBD1. The V gene's germline CDR1 is SEHNR and CDR2 FQNEAQ (reference sequence). The CDR3 runs to 17 residues. J gave up 3 bases and V 1 base, and 12 bases lay outside the gene matches. The CDR3, as DNA: TGTGCCAGCAGCTTAGGTTTAGGGGAAGGGGGCCGCTACGAGCAGTACTTC. Residues: CASSLGLGEGGRYEQYF.

This clonotype was counted a few times. This chain uses TRBV7-2 with TRBJ1-6, with 10 positions matching TRBD1. The CDR3 is made up of 15 amino acids. V was clipped by 5 bases and J by 9 bases; unmatched bases: 7. Germline CDR1 reads SGHTA; CDR2 reads FQGNSA. The CDR3 region is CASSPWGQGSSPLHF. CDR3 nucleotides: TGTGCCAGCAGCCCCTGGGGACAGGGGTCTTCACCCCTCCACTTT.